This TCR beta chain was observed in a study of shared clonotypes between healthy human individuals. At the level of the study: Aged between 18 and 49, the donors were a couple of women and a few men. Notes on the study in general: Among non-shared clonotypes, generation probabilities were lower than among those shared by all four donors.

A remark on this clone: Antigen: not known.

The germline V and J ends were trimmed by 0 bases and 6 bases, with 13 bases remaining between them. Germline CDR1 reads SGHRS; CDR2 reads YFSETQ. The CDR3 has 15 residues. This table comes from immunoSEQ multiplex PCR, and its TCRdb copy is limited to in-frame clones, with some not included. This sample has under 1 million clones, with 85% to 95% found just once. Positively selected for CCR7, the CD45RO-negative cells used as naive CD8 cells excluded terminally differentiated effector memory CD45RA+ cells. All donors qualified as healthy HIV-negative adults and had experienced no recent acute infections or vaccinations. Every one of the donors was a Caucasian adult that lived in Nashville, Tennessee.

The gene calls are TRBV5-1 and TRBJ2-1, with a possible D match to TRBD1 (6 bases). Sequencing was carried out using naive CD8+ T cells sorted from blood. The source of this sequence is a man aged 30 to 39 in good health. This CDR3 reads CASSLDPSRGNEQFF. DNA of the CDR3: TGCGCCAGCAGCTTGGATCCTAGCAGGGGCAATGAGCAGTTCTTC.